Listed below are T cell receptor beta chains from one sample, sequenced in a study of beta chain features in type 1 diabetes. Generated by immunoSEQ multiplex PCR, the TCRdb table keeps only in-frame clones and is missing some. The repertoire holds fewer than 350,000 clones, with about 20% as singletons. Input material: naive CD4+ T cells from blood. These receptors all come from a woman younger than 30 in good health. The CDR3 runs from the conserved cysteine through the conserved F or W. A D gene is named only where the DNA matches it firmly. Only some rows state a clone size, as once, few, many or a class for expanded clones.

J,D,size,V,DNA,CDR3
TRBJ2-5,TRBD2,-,TRBV7-2,TGTGCCAGCAGCGTTGGACTAGCGGGAGAGACCCAGTACTTC,CASSVGLAGETQYF
TRBJ2-7,TRBD2,few,TRBV2,TGTGCCAGCGGGGGGGACCAGATAGGGGAGCAGTACTTC,CASGGDQIGEQYF
TRBJ2-3,TRBD1,few,TRBV30,TGTGCCTGGGACAGGGTGAGGGGCACAGATACGCAGTATTTT,CAWDRVRGTDTQYF
TRBJ1-1,-,few,TRBV21-1,TGTGCCAGCAGGCCGGGGGGGAACACTGAAGCTTTCTTT,CASRPGGNTEAFF
TRBJ1-6,-,-,TRBV6-5,TGTGCCAGCAGGAACAGTGGATCCAATTCACCCCTCCACTTT,CASRNSGSNSPLHF
TRBJ1-5,-,-,TRBV27,TGTGCCAGCAGTTCTGGGGCGGGCAATCAGCCCCAGCATTTT,CASSSGAGNQPQHF
TRBJ2-1,-,few,TRBV7-2,TGTGCCAGCAGCTTAGTGGCCAGCTCCTACAATGAGCAGTTCTTC,CASSLVASSYNEQFF
TRBJ2-3,-,few,TRBV7-9,TGTGCCAGCAGCTTACCGGGAGTGGGCACAGATACGCAGTATTTT,CASSLPGVGTDTQYF
TRBJ1-5,-,-,TRBV2,TGTGCCAGCAGGACACAGGGAGATCAGCCCCAGCATTTT,CASRTQGDQPQHF
TRBJ1-2,TRBD1,-,TRBV7-9,TGTGCCAGCAGTTCTAACCGGGACAGGAGGCTGTTGGACTATGGCTACACCTTC,CASSSNRDRRLLDYGYTF
TRBJ1-5,TRBD1,-,TRBV19,TGTGCCAGTAGCCGAGGGACAGGGGGAAATCAGCCCCAGCATTTT,CASSRGTGGNQPQHF
TRBJ1-2,-,few,TRBV5-1,TGCGCCAGCAGCTTCGATCGGAGCTATGGCTACACCTTC,CASSFDRSYGYTF
TRBJ2-7,-,once,TRBV18,TGTGCCAGCTCACCAACGACAGGCGGATCCTACGAGCAGTACTTC,CASSPTTGGSYEQYF
TRBJ1-2,-,few,TRBV29-1,TGCAGCGTTGAAGTGAGCTCCCTGTTGGACTATGGCTACACCTTC,CSVEVSSLLDYGYTF
TRBJ1-1,TRBD1,few,TRBV30,TGTGCCTGGACCATGACAGGGGGCTGGGATACTGAAGCTTTCTTT,CAWTMTGGWDTEAFF
TRBJ2-1,-,few,TRBV13,TGTGCCAGCAGCCTGCGGGTCACGACGACCAATGAGCAGTTCTTC,CASSLRVTTTNEQFF
TRBJ1-1,TRBD1,-,TRBV4-2,TGTGCCAGCAGCCAAGGACCAACAGGGGTGCAAACTGAAGCTTTCTTT,CASSQGPTGVQTEAFF
TRBJ1-2,TRBD1,-,TRBV4-2,TGTGCCAGCAGCCAGGACAGGGCGTCTGATGGCTACACCTTC,CASSQDRASDGYTF
TRBJ1-1,-,few,TRBV18,TGTGCCAGCTCACCACGGCAGGAGAACACTGAAGCTTTCTTT,CASSPRQENTEAFF
TRBJ1-1,-,-,TRBV5-1,TGCGCCAGCAGCTGGGGCTCAACAGGGCCGGTCACTGAAGCTTTCTTT,CASSWGSTGPVTEAFF
TRBJ2-1,-,-,TRBV9,TGTGCCAGCAGCGTAGGAAGAGGGGGAGAACAGTTCTTC,CASSVGRGGEQFF
TRBJ2-1,-,few,TRBV15,TGTGCCACCAGCAGAGTATATACAGGTGATGGCAATGAGCAGTTCTTC,CATSRVYTGDGNEQFF
TRBJ2-6,-,-,TRBV9,TGTGCCAGCAGCGCCGTAGCGGCCAACGTCCTGACTTTC,CASSAVAANVLTF
TRBJ2-7,-,few,TRBV11-2,TGTGCCAGCAGCAGCCTTACGGGGAAGACCTACGAGCAGTACTTC,CASSSLTGKTYEQYF
TRBJ2-7,-,few,TRBV19,TGTGCCAGTAGCGACTATACGTACGAGCAGTACTTC,CASSDYTYEQYF
TRBJ1-1,-,few,TRBV5-1,TGCGCCAGCAGCTCTTCGGTGAACACTGAAGCTTTCTTT,CASSSSVNTEAFF
TRBJ2-7,TRBD2,-,TRBV6-5,TGTGCCAGCAGTTACACCACTAGCGGGGGTGTTGGGGAGCAGTACTTC,CASSYTTSGGVGEQYF
TRBJ2-6,-,-,TRBV9,TGTGCCAGCAGCCAGGGGTGGGCCTCCGGCTCTGGGGCCAACGTCCTGACTTTC,CASSQGWASGSGANVLTF
TRBJ1-1,TRBD1,-,TRBV7-3,TGTGCCAGCAGCCCAGGGGGGAACACTGAAGCTTTCTTT,CASSPGGNTEAFF
TRBJ2-6,TRBD1,-,TRBV7-3,TGTGCCAGCAGCTTGGACAGGGCTGGGGCCAACGTCCTGACTTTC,CASSLDRAGANVLTF
TRBJ2-3,-,-,TRBV7-8,TGTGCCAGCAGCTTAGTAGGGGCGGCGACGCAGTATTTT,CASSLVGAATQYF
TRBJ1-4,TRBD1,few,TRBV30,TGTGCCCTCGGACAGGGGAATGAAAAACTGTTTTTT,CALGQGNEKLFF
TRBJ1-2,-,few,TRBV29-1,TGCAGCGCCCAAAGCGGGATCGACTATGGCTACACCTTC,CSAQSGIDYGYTF
TRBJ2-7,TRBD2,-,TRBV30,TGTGCCTGGAGTAAACTAGCGGGAGTCTACGAGCAGTACTTC,CAWSKLAGVYEQYF
TRBJ2-2,-,-,TRBV13,TGTGCCAGCAGCCGCCCGACTGTGAACACCGGGGAGCTGTTTTTT,CASSRPTVNTGELFF
TRBJ2-7,TRBD1,-,TRBV7-9,TGTGCCAGCAGCCGGACAGGGGGCTATTCCTACGAGCAGTACTTC,CASSRTGGYSYEQYF
TRBJ2-7,TRBD2,-,TRBV9,TGTGCCAGCAGCCCGCTGACTAGCAGCTCCTACGAGCAGTACTTC,CASSPLTSSSYEQYF
TRBJ1-2,-,few,TRBV7-2,TGTGCCAGCAGCCTACAGGGCTCCTATGGCTACACCTTC,CASSLQGSYGYTF
TRBJ1-1,TRBD1,-,TRBV4-3,TGCGCCAGCAGCCACGACAGGGGGCCTGGGACTGAAGCTTTCTTT,CASSHDRGPGTEAFF
TRBJ2-7,-,-,TRBV2,TGTGCCAGCAAGTTACAGGGAAGGTCCTACGAGCAGTACTTC,CASKLQGRSYEQYF
TRBJ1-2,-,-,TRBV4-1,TGCGCCAGCAGCGGAGTGGGGGCCGGCTACACCTTC,CASSGVGAGYTF
TRBJ1-2,-,few,TRBV27,TGTGCCAGCAGTCCCCAGTCACTATACTATGGCTACACCTTC,CASSPQSLYYGYTF
TRBJ2-7,-,-,TRBV2,TGTGCCAGCAGAATTCTTTACGAGCAGTACTTC,CASRILYEQYF
TRBJ1-1,-,-,TRBV29-1,TGCAGCGTTGAGGCCCAGGAGGGTACTGAAGCTTTCTTT,CSVEAQEGTEAFF
TRBJ1-1,-,few,TRBV29-1,TGCAGCGTTAGGGGGGGGTGGACTGAAGCTTTCTTT,CSVRGGWTEAFF
TRBJ1-1,TRBD1,-,TRBV5-4,TGTGCCAGCAGTCAAGGACAGGGGCTTGCTTTCTTT,CASSQGQGLAFF
TRBJ1-3,-,few,TRBV4-3,TGCGCCAGCAGCCAAGTGTTCGACTTTGGAAACACCATATATTTT,CASSQVFDFGNTIYF
TRBJ2-7,-,-,TRBV5-1,TGCGCCAGCAGCTTGGATACTTACGAGCAGTACTTC,CASSLDTYEQYF
TRBJ2-7,-,-,TRBV10-3,TGTGCCATCAGGGCAGGGGTTCACTACGAGCAGTACTTC,CAIRAGVHYEQYF
TRBJ2-3,TRBD1,-,TRBV27,TGTGCCAGCAGTCCAAACAGGGGAAGAGCGCAGTATTTT,CASSPNRGRAQYF
TRBJ1-2,-,few,TRBV2,TGTGCCAGCATCCGGCAGGATGGCTACACCTTC,CASIRQDGYTF
TRBJ1-2,-,few,TRBV5-1,TGCGCCAGCAGCTTGGTTACCCCGTCCTATGACTACTATGGCTACACCTTC,CASSLVTPSYDYYGYTF
TRBJ2-5,TRBD2,-,TRBV5-1,TGCGCCAGCAGTCCCGGGACTAGCGGGACAGAGACCCAGTACTTC,CASSPGTSGTETQYF
TRBJ1-1,-,-,TRBV30,TGTGCCCGGCAGACTCAAATGAACACTGAAGCTTTCTTT,CARQTQMNTEAFF
TRBJ1-2,TRBD1,few,TRBV7-2,TGTGCCAGCAGCTTAGTTTCAGGGGGCAATGAAGGCTACACCTTC,CASSLVSGGNEGYTF
TRBJ2-1,-,-,TRBV4-1,TGCGCCAGCAGCCTCCGACCAGAGAGCGGTGATGAGCAGTTCTTC,CASSLRPESGDEQFF
TRBJ2-7,TRBD1,-,TRBV6-5,TGTGCCAGCAGTCATCGTCGGACAGGGATCCACGAGCAGTACTTC,CASSHRRTGIHEQYF
TRBJ2-3,TRBD1,few,TRBV29-1,TGCAGCGAACTCGGACAGGGGGCGGATACGCAGTATTTT,CSELGQGADTQYF
TRBJ1-1,TRBD1,-,TRBV4-2,TGTGCCAGCAGATGGACCAGGGGGCCGATGTCCACTGAAGCTTTCTTT,CASRWTRGPMSTEAFF
TRBJ2-3,-,-,TRBV2,TGTGCCAGCAGTGAAGCTAGCGAAAGCACAGATACGCAGTATTTT,CASSEASESTDTQYF